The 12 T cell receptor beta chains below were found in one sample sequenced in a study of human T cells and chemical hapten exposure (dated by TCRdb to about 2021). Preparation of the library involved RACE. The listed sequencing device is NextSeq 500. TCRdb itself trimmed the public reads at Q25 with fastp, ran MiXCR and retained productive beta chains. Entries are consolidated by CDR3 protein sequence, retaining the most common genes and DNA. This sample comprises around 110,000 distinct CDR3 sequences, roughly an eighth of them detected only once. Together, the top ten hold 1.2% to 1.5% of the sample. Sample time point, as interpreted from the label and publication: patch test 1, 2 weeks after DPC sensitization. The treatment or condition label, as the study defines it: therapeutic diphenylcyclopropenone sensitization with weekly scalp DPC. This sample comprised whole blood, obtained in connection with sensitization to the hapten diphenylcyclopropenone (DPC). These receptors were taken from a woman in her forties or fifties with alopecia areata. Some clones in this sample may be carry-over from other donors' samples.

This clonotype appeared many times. As DNA, the CDR3 is TGCAGCGTTCCCGGACAGGTCCAAGAGACCCAGTACTTC. Protein: CSVPGQVQETQYF. The rearrangement joins TRBV29-1 to TRBJ2-5; 7 positions agree with TRBD1. Trimming cost V 5 bases and J 1 base; bases outside gene matches: 4. Germline values: CDR1 SQVTM, CDR2 ANQGSEA. The CDR3 contains 13 residues.

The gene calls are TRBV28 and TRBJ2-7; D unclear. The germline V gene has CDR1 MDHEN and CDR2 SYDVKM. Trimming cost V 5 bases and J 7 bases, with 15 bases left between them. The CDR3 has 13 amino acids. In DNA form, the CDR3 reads TGTGCCAGCAGTATCCCCCGCGCCCGGGAGCAGTACTTC. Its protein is CASSIPRAREQYF. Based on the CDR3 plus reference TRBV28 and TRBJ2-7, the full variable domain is DVKVTQSSRYLVKRTGEKVFLECVQDMDHENMFWYRQDPGLGLRLIYFSYDVKMKEKGDIPEGYSVSREKKERFSLILESASTNQTSMYLCASSIPRAREQYFGPGTRLTVT.

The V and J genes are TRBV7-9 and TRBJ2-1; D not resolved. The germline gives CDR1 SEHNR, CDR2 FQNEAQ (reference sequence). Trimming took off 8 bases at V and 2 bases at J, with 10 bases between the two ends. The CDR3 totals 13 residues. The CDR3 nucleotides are TGTGCCAGCCAGGTGACAACCTACAATGAGCAGTTCTTC. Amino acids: CASQVTTYNEQFF.

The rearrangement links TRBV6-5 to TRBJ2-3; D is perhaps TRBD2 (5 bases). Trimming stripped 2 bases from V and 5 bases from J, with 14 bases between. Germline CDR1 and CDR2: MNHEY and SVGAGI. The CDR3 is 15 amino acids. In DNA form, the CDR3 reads TGTGCCAGCAGTTACCAGGAGGCAGTGGAAGATACGCAGTATTTT. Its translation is CASSYQEAVEDTQYF.

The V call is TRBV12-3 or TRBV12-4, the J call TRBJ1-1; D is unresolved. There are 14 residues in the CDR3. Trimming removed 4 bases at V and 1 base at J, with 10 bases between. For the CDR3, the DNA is TGTGCCAGCAGTTATGAGACCGCGAACACTGAAGCTTTCTTT. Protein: CASSYETANTEAFF.

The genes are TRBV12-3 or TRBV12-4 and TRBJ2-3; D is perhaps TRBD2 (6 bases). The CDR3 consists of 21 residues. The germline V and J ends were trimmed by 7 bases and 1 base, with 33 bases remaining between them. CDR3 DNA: TGTGCCAGCATAGCGAGGGCGCGGGGACTGTTGCTCGCTAGCGGCACAGATACGCAGTATTTT. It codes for CASIARARGLLLASGTDTQYF.

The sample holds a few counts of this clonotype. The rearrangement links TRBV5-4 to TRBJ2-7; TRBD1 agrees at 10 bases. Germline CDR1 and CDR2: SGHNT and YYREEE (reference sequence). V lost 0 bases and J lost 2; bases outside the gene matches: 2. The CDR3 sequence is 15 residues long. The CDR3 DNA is TGTGCCAGCAGCTTGGTGGGACAGGGGACCTACGAGCAGTACTTC. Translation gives CASSLVGQGTYEQYF. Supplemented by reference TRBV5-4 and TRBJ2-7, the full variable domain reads ETGVTQSPTHLIKTRGQQVTLRCSSQSGHNTVSWYQQALGQGPQFIFQYYREEENGRGNFPPRFSGLQFPNYSSELNVNALELDDSALYLCASSLVGQGTYEQYFGPGTRLTVT.

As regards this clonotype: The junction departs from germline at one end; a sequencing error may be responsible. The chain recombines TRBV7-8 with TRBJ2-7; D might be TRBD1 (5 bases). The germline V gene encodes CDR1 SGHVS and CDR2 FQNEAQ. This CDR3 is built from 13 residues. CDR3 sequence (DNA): TGTGCCAGCAGCTTTGACAGATCCTACGAGCAGAACTTC. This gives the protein CASSFDRSYEQNF.

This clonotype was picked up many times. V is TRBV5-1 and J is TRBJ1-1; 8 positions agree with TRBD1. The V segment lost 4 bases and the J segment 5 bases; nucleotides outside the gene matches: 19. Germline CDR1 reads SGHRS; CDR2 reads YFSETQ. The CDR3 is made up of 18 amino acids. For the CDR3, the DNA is TGCGCCAGCAGCAATCCGGGACAGGCGGGCCCAGCGGTAACTGAAGCTTTCTTT. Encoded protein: CASSNPGQAGPAVTEAFF.

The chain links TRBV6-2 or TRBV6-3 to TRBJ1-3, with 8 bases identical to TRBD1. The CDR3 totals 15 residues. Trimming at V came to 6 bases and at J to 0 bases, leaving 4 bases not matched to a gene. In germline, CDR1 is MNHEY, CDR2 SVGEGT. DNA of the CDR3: TGTGCCAGCAGACGACAGGGGCGCTCTGGAAACACCATATATTTT. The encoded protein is CASRRQGRSGNTIYF.

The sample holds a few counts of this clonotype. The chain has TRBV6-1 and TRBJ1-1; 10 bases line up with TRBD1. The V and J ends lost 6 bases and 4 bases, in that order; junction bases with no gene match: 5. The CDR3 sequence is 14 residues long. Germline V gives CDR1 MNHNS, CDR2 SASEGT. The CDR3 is CASRGTGVSTEAFF. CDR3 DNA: TGTGCCAGCAGGGGGACAGGGGTGAGCACTGAAGCTTTCTTT.

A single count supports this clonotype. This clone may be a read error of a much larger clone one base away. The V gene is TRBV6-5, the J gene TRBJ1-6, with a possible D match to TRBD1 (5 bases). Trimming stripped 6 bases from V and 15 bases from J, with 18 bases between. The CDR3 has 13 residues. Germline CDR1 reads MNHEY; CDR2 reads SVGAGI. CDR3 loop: CASSTGRHRILHF. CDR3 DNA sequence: TGTGCCAGCAGCACGGGGCGGCACCGAATCCTCCACTTT.